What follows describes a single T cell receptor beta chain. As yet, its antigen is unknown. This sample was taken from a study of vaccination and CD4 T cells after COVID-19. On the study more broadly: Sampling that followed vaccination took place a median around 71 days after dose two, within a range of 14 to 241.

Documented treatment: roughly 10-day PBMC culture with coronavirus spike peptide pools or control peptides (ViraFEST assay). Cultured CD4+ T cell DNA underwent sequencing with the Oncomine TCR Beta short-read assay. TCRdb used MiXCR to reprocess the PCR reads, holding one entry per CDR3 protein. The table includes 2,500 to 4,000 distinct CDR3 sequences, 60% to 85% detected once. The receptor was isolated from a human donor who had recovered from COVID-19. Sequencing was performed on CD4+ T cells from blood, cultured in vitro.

The CDR3 spells CASKREVSTDTQYF. CDR3 nucleotide sequence: TGTGCCAGCAAGAGGGAGGTGAGCACAGATACGCAGTATTTT. The chain has TRBV6-4 and TRBJ2-3, with D possibly matching TRBD2 (6 bases). CDR1 MRHNA and CDR2 SNTAGT come from the germline V gene. CDR3 length equals 14 residues. V was shortened by 7 bases and J by 0 bases, with 11 bases between the two germline ends.